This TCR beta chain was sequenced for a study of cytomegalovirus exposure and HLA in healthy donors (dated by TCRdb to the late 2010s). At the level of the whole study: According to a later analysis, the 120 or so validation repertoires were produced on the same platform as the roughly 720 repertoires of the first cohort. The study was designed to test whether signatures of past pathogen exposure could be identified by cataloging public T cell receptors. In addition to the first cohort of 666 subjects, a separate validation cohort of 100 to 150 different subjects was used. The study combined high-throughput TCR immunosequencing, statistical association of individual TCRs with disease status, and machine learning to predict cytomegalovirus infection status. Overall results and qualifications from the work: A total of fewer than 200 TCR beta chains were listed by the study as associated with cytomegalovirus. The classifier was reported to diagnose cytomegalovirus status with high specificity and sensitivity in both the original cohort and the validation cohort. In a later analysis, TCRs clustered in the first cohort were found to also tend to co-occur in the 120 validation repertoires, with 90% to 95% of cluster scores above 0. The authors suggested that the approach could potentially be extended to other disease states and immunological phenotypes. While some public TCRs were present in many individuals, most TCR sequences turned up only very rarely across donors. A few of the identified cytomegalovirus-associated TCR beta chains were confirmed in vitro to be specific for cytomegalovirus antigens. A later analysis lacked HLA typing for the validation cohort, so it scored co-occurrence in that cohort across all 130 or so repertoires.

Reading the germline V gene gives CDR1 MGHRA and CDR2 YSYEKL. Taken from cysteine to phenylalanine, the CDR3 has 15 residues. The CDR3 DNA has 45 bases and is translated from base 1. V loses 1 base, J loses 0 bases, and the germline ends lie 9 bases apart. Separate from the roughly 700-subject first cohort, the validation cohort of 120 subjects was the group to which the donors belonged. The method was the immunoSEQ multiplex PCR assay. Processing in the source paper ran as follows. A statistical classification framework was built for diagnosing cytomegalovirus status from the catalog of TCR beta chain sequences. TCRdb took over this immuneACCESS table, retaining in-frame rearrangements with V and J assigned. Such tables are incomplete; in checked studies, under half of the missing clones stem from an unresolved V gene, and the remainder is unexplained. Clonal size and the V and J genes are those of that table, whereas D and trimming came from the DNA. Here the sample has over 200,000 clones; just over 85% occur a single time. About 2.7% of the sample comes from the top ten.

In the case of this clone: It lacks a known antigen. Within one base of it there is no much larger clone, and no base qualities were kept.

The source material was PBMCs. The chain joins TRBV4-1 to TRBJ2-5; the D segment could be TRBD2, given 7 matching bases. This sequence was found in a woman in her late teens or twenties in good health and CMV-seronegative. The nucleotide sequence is TGCGCCAGCAGCCAAGGGGGGGGCTACCAAGAGACCCAGTACTTC. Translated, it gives CASSQGGGYQETQYF.